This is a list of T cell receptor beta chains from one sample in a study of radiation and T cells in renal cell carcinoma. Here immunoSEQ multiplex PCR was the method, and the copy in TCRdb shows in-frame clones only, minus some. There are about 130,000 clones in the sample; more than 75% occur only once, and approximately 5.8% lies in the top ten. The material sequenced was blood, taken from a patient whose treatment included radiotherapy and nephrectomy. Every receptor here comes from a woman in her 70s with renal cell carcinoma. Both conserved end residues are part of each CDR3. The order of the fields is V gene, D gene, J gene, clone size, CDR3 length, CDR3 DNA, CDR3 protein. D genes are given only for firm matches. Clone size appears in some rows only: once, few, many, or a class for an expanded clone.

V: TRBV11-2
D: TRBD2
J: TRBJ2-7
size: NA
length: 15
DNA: TGTGCCAGCCGCCTATCCGGGGGGGCCGTCTACGAGCAGTACTTC
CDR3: CASRLSGGAVYEQYF

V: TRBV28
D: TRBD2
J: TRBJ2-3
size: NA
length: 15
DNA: TGTGCCAGCAGTTTAATAGCGGGGGGGCCAGATACGCAGTATTTT
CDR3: CASSLIAGGPDTQYF

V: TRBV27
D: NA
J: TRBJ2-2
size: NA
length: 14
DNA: TGTGCCAGCAGTCGGGCAGGGGACACCGGGGAGCTGTTTTTT
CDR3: CASSRAGDTGELFF

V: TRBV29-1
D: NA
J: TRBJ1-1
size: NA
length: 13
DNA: TGCAGCGTTGAATTTCGGGCGGGCACTGAAGCTTTCTTT
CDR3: CSVEFRAGTEAFF

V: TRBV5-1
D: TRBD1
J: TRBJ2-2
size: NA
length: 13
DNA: TGCGCCAGCAGCCCAGGGGGAAACGGGGAGCTGTTTTTT
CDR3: CASSPGGNGELFF

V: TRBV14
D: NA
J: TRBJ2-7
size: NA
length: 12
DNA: TGTGCCAGCAGCCATGTTTCCTACGAGCAGTACTTC
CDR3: CASSHVSYEQYF

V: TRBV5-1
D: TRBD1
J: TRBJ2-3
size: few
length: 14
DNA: TGCGCCAGCAGCCAAGGACAGGGCATAGATACGCAGTATTTT
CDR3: CASSQGQGIDTQYF

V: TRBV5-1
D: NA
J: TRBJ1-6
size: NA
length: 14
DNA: TGCGCCAGCAGCCTACAGGGTCCATATTCACCCCTCCACTTT
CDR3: CASSLQGPYSPLHF

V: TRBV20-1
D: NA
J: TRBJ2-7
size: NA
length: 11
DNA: TGCAGTGCTAGACGCACTACGGAGCAGTACTTC
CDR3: CSARRTTEQYF

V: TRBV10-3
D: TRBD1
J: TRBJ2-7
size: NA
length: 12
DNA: TGTGCCATCAGGGACAGGGCCTACGAGCAGTACTTC
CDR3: CAIRDRAYEQYF

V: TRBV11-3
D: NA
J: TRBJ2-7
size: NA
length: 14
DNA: TGTGCCAGCAGCTTACCGGGACCCAGCCGCGAGCAGTACTTC
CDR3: CASSLPGPSREQYF

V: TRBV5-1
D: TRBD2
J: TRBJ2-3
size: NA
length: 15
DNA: TGCGCCAGCAGCCCCCCTAGCGGAGGGCCAGATACGCAGTATTTT
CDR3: CASSPPSGGPDTQYF

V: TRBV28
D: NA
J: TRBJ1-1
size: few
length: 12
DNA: TGTGCCAGCAGTAGTGGGAACACTGAAGCTTTCTTT
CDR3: CASSSGNTEAFF

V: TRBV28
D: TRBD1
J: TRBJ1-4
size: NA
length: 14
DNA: TGTGCCAGCAGTATACCGACAGGGGCGGAAAAACTGTTTTTT
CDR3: CASSIPTGAEKLFF

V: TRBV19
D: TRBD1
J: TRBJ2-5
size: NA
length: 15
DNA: TGTGCCAGTAGTATTATGGACAGGGGGACAGAGACCCAGTACTTC
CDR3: CASSIMDRGTETQYF

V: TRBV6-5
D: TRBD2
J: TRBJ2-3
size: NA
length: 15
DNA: TGTGCCAGCAGTTTCATTAGCGGGGGGGCAGATACGCAGTATTTT
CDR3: CASSFISGGADTQYF

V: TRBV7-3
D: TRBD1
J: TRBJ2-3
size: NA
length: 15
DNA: TGTGCCAGCAGCTTAGGGGACAGTAGGTTAGATACGCAGTATTTT
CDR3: CASSLGDSRLDTQYF

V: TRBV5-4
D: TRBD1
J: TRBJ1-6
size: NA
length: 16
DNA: TGTGCCAGCAGCAAGGGACAGGGCTCCGTTAATTCACCCCTCCACTTT
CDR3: CASSKGQGSVNSPLHF

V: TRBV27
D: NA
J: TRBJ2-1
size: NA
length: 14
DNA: TGTGCCAGCTCATGGGGCCCCGGCAACAATGAGCAGTTCTTC
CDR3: CASSWGPGNNEQFF

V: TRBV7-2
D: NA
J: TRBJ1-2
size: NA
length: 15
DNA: TGTGCCAGCAGCGCCCCCTACCGGGACGGGGTTGGCTACACCTTC
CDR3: CASSAPYRDGVGYTF

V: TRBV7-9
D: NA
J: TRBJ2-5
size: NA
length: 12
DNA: TGTGCCAGCAGCACTACCTCAGAGACCCAGTACTTC
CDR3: CASSTTSETQYF

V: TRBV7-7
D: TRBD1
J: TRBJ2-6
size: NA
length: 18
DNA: TGTGCTAGCAGCTCTCCGGGACAGGGGAGCTCTGGGGCCAACGTCCTGACTTTC
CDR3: CASSSPGQGSSGANVLTF

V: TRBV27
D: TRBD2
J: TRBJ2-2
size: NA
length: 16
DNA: TGTGCCAGCGGCCATGTAACGGGGGGGCGAACCGGGGAGCTGTTTTTT
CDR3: CASGHVTGGRTGELFF

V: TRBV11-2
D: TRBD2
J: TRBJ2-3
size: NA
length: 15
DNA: TGTGCCAGCAGCGTTAGCGGGGGGACGATGGATACGCAGTATTTT
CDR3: CASSVSGGTMDTQYF

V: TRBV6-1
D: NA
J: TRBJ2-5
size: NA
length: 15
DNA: TGTGCCAGCAGTGGGGGACTCCTCAATAGAGAGACCCAGTACTTC
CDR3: CASSGGLLNRETQYF

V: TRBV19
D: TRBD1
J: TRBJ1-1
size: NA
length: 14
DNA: TGTGCCAGTAGTTCCGGGACAGCTGCAGTCGGAGCTTTCTTT
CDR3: CASSSGTAAVGAFF

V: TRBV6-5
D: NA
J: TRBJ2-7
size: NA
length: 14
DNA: TGTGCCAGCAGTTACTCGACAGGTGACTACGAGCAGTACTTC
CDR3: CASSYSTGDYEQYF

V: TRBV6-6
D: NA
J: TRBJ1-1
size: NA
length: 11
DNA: TGTGCCAGCAGTTACCTTGGGGGAGCTTTCTTT
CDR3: CASSYLGGAFF

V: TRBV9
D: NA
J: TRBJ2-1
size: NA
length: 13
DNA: TGTGCCAGCAGCGTAGGGGGGCCCAATGAGCAGTTCTTC
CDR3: CASSVGGPNEQFF

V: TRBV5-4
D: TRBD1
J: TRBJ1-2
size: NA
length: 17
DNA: TGTGCCAGCAGCTTGAAGCCAGGGGGCCGAATACACTATGGCTACACCTTC
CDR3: CASSLKPGGRIHYGYTF

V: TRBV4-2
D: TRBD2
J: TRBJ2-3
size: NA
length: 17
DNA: TGTGCCAGCAGCCAAGAGCCTAGCGGGGCCTCATCGGATACGCAGTATTTT
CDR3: CASSQEPSGASSDTQYF

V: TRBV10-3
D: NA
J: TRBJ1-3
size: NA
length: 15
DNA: TGTGCCATCAGTGAGTCGAGCAGGCCTGGAAACACCATATATTTT
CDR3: CAISESSRPGNTIYF

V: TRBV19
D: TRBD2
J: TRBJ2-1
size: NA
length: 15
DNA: TGTGCCAGTAGGGGGGGACTAGCGGCCTACAATGAGCAGTTCTTC
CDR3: CASRGGLAAYNEQFF

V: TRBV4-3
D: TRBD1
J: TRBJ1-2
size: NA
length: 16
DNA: TGCGCCAGCAGCCAATCCCGACAGGGACCTAACTATGGCTACACCTTC
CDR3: CASSQSRQGPNYGYTF

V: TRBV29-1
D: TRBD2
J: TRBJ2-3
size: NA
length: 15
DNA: TGCAGCGTTGTAAGGGACGGGGGGTCCACAGATACGCAGTATTTT
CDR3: CSVVRDGGSTDTQYF

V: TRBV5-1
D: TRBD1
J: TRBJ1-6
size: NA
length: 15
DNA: TGCGCCAGCAGCACGGGACAGGGGAACGGTTCACCCCTCCACTTT
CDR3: CASSTGQGNGSPLHF

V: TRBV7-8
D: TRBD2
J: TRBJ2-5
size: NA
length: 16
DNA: TGTGCCAGCAGCTTAGTTGTAGCGGGGGGTCGAGAGACCCAGTACTTC
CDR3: CASSLVVAGGRETQYF

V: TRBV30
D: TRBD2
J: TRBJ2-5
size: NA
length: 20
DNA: TGTGCCTGGAGCGACCCTGTACGTAGGACTAGCGGGTTAATCCAAGAGACCCAGTACTTC
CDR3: CAWSDPVRRTSGLIQETQYF

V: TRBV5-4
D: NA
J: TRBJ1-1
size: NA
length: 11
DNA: TGTGCCAGCAGCTTGGAAAGAGAAGCTTTCTTT
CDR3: CASSLEREAFF

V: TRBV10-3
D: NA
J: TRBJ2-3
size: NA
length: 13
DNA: TGTGCCATCAGCGAGGGGGGGCCAGATACGCAGTATTTT
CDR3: CAISEGGPDTQYF

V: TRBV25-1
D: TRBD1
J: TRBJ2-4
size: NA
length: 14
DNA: TGTGCCAGCAGTGGACAGGGGAAAAAAAACATTCAGTACTTC
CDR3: CASSGQGKKNIQYF

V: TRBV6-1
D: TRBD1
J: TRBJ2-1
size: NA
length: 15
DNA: TGTGCCAGCAGTATGGGACAGAGCTCCTACAATGAGCAGTTCTTC
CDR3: CASSMGQSSYNEQFF

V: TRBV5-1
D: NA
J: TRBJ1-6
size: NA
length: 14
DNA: TGCGCCAGCAGCTTAGGGGGGAATAGTTCACCCCTCCACTTT
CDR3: CASSLGGNSSPLHF

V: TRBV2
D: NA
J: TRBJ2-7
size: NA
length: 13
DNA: TGTGCCAGCAGTGAAGAAGACAGCTACGAGCAGTACTTC
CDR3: CASSEEDSYEQYF

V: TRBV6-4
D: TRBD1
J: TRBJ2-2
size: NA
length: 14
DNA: TGTGCCAGCCGACCCGTCCAGGGGGCCGGGGAGCTGTTTTTT
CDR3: CASRPVQGAGELFF

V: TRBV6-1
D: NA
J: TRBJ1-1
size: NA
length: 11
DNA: TGTGCCAGCAGTGAACGTCCTAGGACAGCCTTT
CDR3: CASSERPRTAF

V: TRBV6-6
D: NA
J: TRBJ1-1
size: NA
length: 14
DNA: TGTGCCAGCAGTACCTCGACCCGGGAAACTGAAGCTTTCTTT
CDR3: CASSTSTRETEAFF

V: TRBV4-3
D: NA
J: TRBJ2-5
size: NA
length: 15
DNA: TGCGCCAGCAGCCAAGGCGGGGGCCTCCAAGAGACCCAGTACTTC
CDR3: CASSQGGGLQETQYF

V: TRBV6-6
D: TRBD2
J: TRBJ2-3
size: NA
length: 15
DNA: TGTGCCAGCAGAGATAGCGGGGTCAACACAGATACGCAGTATTTT
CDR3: CASRDSGVNTDTQYF